The next 17 T cell receptor beta chains were all read from a single sample in a study of response to subunit inactivated influenza vaccine. TCRdb recomputed calls from the RT-PCR reads with MiXCR, one row per CDR3 protein. Among 400,000 to 550,000 distinct CDR3 sequences listed, over 25% were seen once. The sample consisted of CD4+ T cells sorted from PBMCs, taken 4 to 6 days after vaccination. Receptors were obtained from a man aged 45-65 years who received an inactivated influenza vaccine.

Many counts were recorded for this clonotype. This chain uses TRBV4-2 with TRBJ2-3, with 10 positions matching TRBD1. The CDR3 is made up of 15 amino acids. With 2 bases clipped from V and 4 bases from J, the junction kept 3 bases outside the gene matches. Looked up from germline, CDR1 is LGHNA and CDR2 is YNFKEQ. Here the CDR3 DNA reads TGTGCCAGCAGCCAATCGGGACAGGGGTCAGATACGCAGTATTTT. Its translation is CASSQSGQGSDTQYF.

This rearrangement joins TRBV27 to TRBJ2-7; D could derive from TRBD1 or TRBD2 (5 bases each). V was clipped by 3 bases and J by 3 bases, with 12 bases between them. CDR3 size: 14 residues. Germline values: CDR1 MNHEY, CDR2 SMNVEV (reference sequence). Here the CDR3 reads CASSLARGGYEQYF. In DNA, the CDR3 is TGTGCCAGCAGTTTGGCGAGGGGCGGCTACGAGCAGTACTTC.

The chain employs TRBV20-1 and TRBJ2-1; D not certain. This CDR3 is built from 14 residues. CDR1 is DFQATT and CDR2 is SNEGSKA in the germline V gene (reference sequence). Trimming stripped 3 bases from V and 7 bases from J, with 16 bases between. The chain's CDR3 is CSASHNGPGNEQFF. CDR3 nucleotide sequence: TGCAGTGCTAGTCACAACGGCCCTGGGAATGAGCAGTTCTTC.

The chain couples TRBV20-1 to TRBJ2-5; D is unresolved. Deletions cut 5 bases from V and 2 bases from J, with 12 bases between. This CDR3 comprises 13 residues. Germline assignment: CDR1 DFQATT and CDR2 SNEGSKA (reference sequence). The CDR3 region has the DNA TGCAGTGCTGGCCGTGGCAGACAAGAGACCCAGTACTTC. It yields the protein CSAGRGRQETQYF.

The V gene is TRBV3-1, the J gene TRBJ2-1; 10 bases match TRBD2. The CDR3 consists of 15 residues. Germline V lookup: CDR1 LGHDT, CDR2 YNNKEL (reference sequence). V shed 4 bases and J 6 bases; nucleotides not matched to a gene: 6. CDR3: CASSLSGGISNEQFF. Written as DNA, the CDR3 is TGTGCCAGCAGCCTTAGCGGGGGGATATCCAATGAGCAGTTCTTC.

The rearrangement joins TRBV20-1 to TRBJ1-6, with TRBD1 as a possible D gene (5 bases). V was pared by 0 bases and J by 7 bases, with 13 bases between. The germline V gene has CDR1 DFQATT and CDR2 SNEGSKA (reference sequence). The CDR3 extends over 15 amino acids. The CDR3 region has the DNA TGCAGTGCTAGAGATCCCCGGGCAGGGAATTCACCCCTCCACTTT. It translates to CSARDPRAGNSPLHF.

This rearrangement joins TRBV3-1 to TRBJ2-7, with 9 bases that match TRBD2. The length of the CDR3 is 16 residues. J gave up 3 bases and V 2 bases, and 8 bases lay outside the gene matches. Germline V CDR1 and CDR2: LGHDT, YNNKEL (reference sequence). CDR3 bases: TGTGCCAGCAGCCAAAGGGGGGGGACTAGCAACTACGAGCAGTACTTC. It codes for CASSQRGGTSNYEQYF.

This clonotype occurred many times. This chain connects TRBV4-2 to TRBJ2-5; D gene unclear. The CDR3 extends over 12 amino acids. Trimming left V 0 bases short and J 5 bases short, with 4 bases between. Germline lookup yields CDR1 LGHNA and CDR2 YNFKEQ. In DNA, the CDR3 is TGTGCCAGCAGCCAAGATCGGGAGACCCAGTACTTC. As protein: CASSQDRETQYF.

The genes are TRBV28 and TRBJ1-6, with D hard to call. With 4 bases removed from V and 0 bases from J, the gap between germline ends came to 13 bases. The CDR3 is made up of 17 amino acids. Germline loops: CDR1 MDHEN, CDR2 SYDVKM. DNA of the CDR3: TGTGCCAGCAGTTCTCCCTGGGGAAACTCCTATAATTCACCCCTCCACTTT. It encodes CASSSPWGNSYNSPLHF.

This sequence joins TRBV5-1 and TRBJ2-5; 7 bases map to TRBD1. The CDR3 contains 14 residues. Germline V gene sequence: CDR1 SGHRS, CDR2 YFSETQ. V shed 6 bases and J 5 bases; nucleotides not matched to a gene: 10. The DNA for the CDR3 is TGCGCCAGCACAGAACAGGGGAACCGGGAGACCCAGTACTTC. This gives the protein CASTEQGNRETQYF. Full variable domain (remainder filled in from reference TRBV5-1 and TRBJ2-5): KAGVTQTPRYLIKTRGQQVTLSCSPISGHRSVSWYQQTPGQGLQFLFEYFSETQRNKGNFPGRFSGRQFSNSRSEMNVSTLELGDSALYLCASTEQGNRETQYFGPGTRLLVL.

The DNA of the CDR3 is TGTGCCAGCAGCTTAGTGCGGGGAGGTCGCACAGATACGCAGTATTTT. This sequence encodes CASSLVRGGRTDTQYF. The rearrangement uses TRBV7-9 and TRBJ2-3; weak D call: TRBD2 (6 bases). Germline CDR1 is SEHNR and CDR2 is FQNEAQ (reference sequence). The CDR3 extends over 16 amino acids. The V gene lost 1 base and the J gene lost 1 base, with 12 bases spanning the gap. Full variable domain (remainder filled in from reference TRBV7-9 and TRBJ2-3): DTGVSQNPRHKITKRGQNVTFRCDPISEHNRLYWYRQTLGQGPEFLTYFQNEAQLEKSRLLSDRFSAERPKGSFSTLEIQRTEQGDSAMYLCASSLVRGGRTDTQYFGPGTRLTVL.

The gene calls are TRBV29-1 and TRBJ2-5; 10 nucleotides line up with TRBD2. The CDR3 sequence is 15 residues long. V was pared by 2 bases and J by 1 base, with 4 bases of the junction left unmatched. The germline V gene has CDR1 SQVTM and CDR2 ANQGSEA. As DNA, the CDR3 is TGCAGCGTTGAACGTCCTAGCGGGAGCCAAGAGACCCAGTACTTC. The encoded protein is CSVERPSGSQETQYF.

The table lists this clonotype with a few counts. The V call is TRBV12-3 or TRBV12-4, the J call TRBJ2-6; the D is unclear. Trimming removed 4 bases from V and 0 bases from J, with 10 bases in between. CDR3 size: 16 residues. The CDR3 is CASSSGRHSGANVLTF. CDR3 nucleotide sequence: TGTGCCAGCAGTTCCGGACGGCACTCTGGGGCCAACGTCCTGACTTTC.

This chain links TRBV2 with TRBJ2-3; 10 bases map to TRBD2. Germline CDR1 SNHLY, CDR2 FYNNEI. The CDR3 has 18 amino acids. V lost 11 bases to trimming and J lost 2 bases; unmatched junction nucleotides: 19. The CDR3 DNA follows: TGTGCCTTCAGTTCTCCCGGACTAGCGGAAAAATCCACAGATACGCAGTATTTT. It is translated as CAFSSPGLAEKSTDTQYF. Variable domain in full (rest from reference TRBV2 and TRBJ2-3): EPEVTQTPSHQVTQMGQEVILRCVPISNHLYFYWYRQILGQKVEFLVSFYNNEISEKSEIFDDQFSVERPDGSNFTLKIRSTKLEDSAMYFCAFSSPGLAEKSTDTQYFGPGTRLTVL.

This clonotype was seen a few times. The rearrangement uses TRBV12-3 or TRBV12-4 and TRBJ2-2; D ambiguous. Trimming shortened V by 5 bases and J by 3 bases, and 16 bases separated the two germline ends. There are 16 residues in the CDR3. The CDR3 is CASSRAPAGHTGELFF. CDR3 in DNA: TGTGCCAGCAGTCGTGCCCCAGCAGGTCACACCGGGGAGCTGTTTTTT.

The sample holds many counts of this clonotype. This rearrangement joins TRBV4-1 to TRBJ2-7; TRBD1 matches 7 bases. The germline gives CDR1 MGHRA, CDR2 YSYEKL. The CDR3 length is 17 residues. With V trimmed by 0 bases and J by 1 base, 9 bases remained unmatched. Here the CDR3 reads CASSQDPPEQGSYEQYF. The CDR3 nucleotides are TGCGCCAGCAGCCAAGACCCCCCGGAACAGGGGTCCTACGAGCAGTACTTC.

This clonotype was counted a few times. This chain links TRBV6-1 with TRBJ2-3; 11 bases are a match to TRBD2. V lost 2 bases and J lost 2; bases outside the gene matches: 6. The V gene's germline CDR1 is MNHNS and CDR2 SASEGT. The CDR3 is 17 residues long. The CDR3 DNA reads as TGTGCCAGCAGTGAACGACCTAGCGGGGGGTTCACAGATACGCAGTATTTT. Translation gives CASSERPSGGFTDTQYF.